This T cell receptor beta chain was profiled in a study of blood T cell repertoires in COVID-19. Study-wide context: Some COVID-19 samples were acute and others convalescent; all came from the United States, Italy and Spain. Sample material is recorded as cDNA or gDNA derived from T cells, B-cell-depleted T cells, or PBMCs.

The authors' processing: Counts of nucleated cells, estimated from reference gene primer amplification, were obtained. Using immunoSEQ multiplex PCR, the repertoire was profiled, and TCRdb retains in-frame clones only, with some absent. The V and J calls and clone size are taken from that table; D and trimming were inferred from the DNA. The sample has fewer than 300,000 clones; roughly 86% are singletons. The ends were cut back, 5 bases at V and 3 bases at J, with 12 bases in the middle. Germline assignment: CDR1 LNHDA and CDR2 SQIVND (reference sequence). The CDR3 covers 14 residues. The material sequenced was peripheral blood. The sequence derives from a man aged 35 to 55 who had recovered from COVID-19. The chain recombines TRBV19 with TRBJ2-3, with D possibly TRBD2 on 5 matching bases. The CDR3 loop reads CASSRDRRTDTQYF. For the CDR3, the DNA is TGTGCCAGTAGTCGGGATAGGCGGACAGATACGCAGTATTTT.